Each of the 20 T cell receptor beta chains below was sequenced from the same sample in a study of blood T cell repertoires in COVID-19. Some clones are missing from TCRdb's copy, which holds only in-frame ones; the method was immunoSEQ multiplex PCR. The data contain 150,000 or so clones, more than 75% of them singletons. The sequenced material came from peripheral blood. The receptor source for this set is a man aged 80 or over with acute or convalescent COVID-19.

This sequence joins TRBV5-5 and TRBJ2-7, with TRBD2 matching over 8 bases. Trimming took 5 bases from V and 2 from J; bases not matched to a gene: 6. CDR3 length: 14 residues. The germline gives CDR1 SGHKS, CDR2 YYEKEE (reference sequence). CDR3 residues: CASRTGGAPYEQYF. CDR3 DNA: TGTGCCAGCAGGACGGGAGGGGCGCCCTACGAGCAGTACTTC.

The rearrangement links TRBV25-1 to TRBJ2-5; tentatively, D is TRBD1 (6 bases). CDR1 MGHDK and CDR2 SYGVNS come from the germline V gene. The CDR3 covers 15 residues. V lost 2 bases and J 5 bases, leaving 15 bases between the germline ends. DNA of the CDR3: TGTGCCAGCAGTGAACTTGGACAGTACTTTGAGACCCAGTACTTC. It specifies CASSELGQYFETQYF.

The chain links TRBV6-4 to TRBJ2-1; perhaps TRBD2 as D (6 bases). The CDR3 is made up of 15 amino acids. CDR1 is MRHNA and CDR2 is SNTAGT in the germline V gene. V was trimmed by 5 bases and J by 2 bases, leaving 13 bases between them. This chain's CDR3 is CASSRDGGPYNEQFF. CDR3 nucleotide sequence: TGTGCCAGCAGTCGTGACGGGGGTCCCTACAATGAGCAGTTCTTC.

This chain connects TRBV28 to TRBJ1-3, with TRBD1 as a possible D gene (5 bases). The CDR3 sequence is 15 residues long. CDR1 is MDHEN and CDR2 is SYDVKM in the germline V gene. Trimming shortened V by 7 bases and J by 0 bases, and 13 bases separated the two germline ends. The CDR3 sequence is CASILTAGSGNTIYF. CDR3 sequence (DNA): TGTGCCAGCATCCTGACAGCCGGCTCTGGAAACACCATATATTTT.

V gene TRBV5-1 combines with J gene TRBJ1-3; TRBD1 agrees at 9 bases. Germline values: CDR1 SGHRS, CDR2 YFSETQ. The CDR3 is 15 residues long. V lost 6 bases and J lost 2; bases outside the gene matches: 6. The CDR3 bases are TGCGCCAGCATGCTACAGGGGGCGCCTGGAAACACCATATATTTT. This sequence encodes CASMLQGAPGNTIYF.

The CDR3 reads CASSNRDSLGPQHF. Here the CDR3 DNA reads TGTGCCAGTAGTAACCGGGACAGCCTGGGGCCCCAGCATTTT. The chain carries TRBV19 and TRBJ1-5; TRBD1 matches at 7 bases. The CDR3 is 14 residues long. Per the germline V gene, CDR1 is LNHDA and CDR2 is SQIVND (reference sequence). J lost 9 bases, V lost 4 bases, and 9 bases had no gene match.

The rearrangement uses TRBV9 and TRBJ1-6; 8 bases match TRBD1. The V gene end was trimmed by 3 bases and the J gene end by 5 bases; junction bases not matched to a gene: 7. The CDR3 length is 16 residues. Germline CDR1 and CDR2: SGDLS and YYNGEE. The CDR3 loop is CASSGRQGLNNSPLHF. CDR3 sequence (DNA): TGTGCCAGCAGCGGACGACAGGGGCTGAATAATTCACCCCTCCACTTT. The variable domain in full, completed from reference TRBV9 and TRBJ1-6, reads DSGVTQTPKHLITATGQRVTLRCSPRSGDLSVYWYQQSLDQGLQFLIQYYNGEERAKGNILERFSAQQFPDLHSELNLSSLELGDSALYFCASSGRQGLNNSPLHFGNGTRLTVT.

The rearrangement links TRBV28 to TRBJ1-2, with no clear D. This CDR3 is 10 amino acids long. From germline, CDR1 is MDHEN and CDR2 SYDVKM. V lost 5 bases and J 8 bases, leaving 6 bases between the germline ends. CDR3 amino acids: CASSQEGYTF. For the CDR3, the DNA is TGTGCCAGCAGTCAGGAAGGCTACACCTTC.

This clone was seen once. V is TRBV19 and J is TRBJ1-1, with D possibly matching TRBD1 (6 bases). The CDR3 has 13 amino acids. The germline V gene has CDR1 LNHDA and CDR2 SQIVND (reference sequence). V was cut by 4 bases and J by 3 bases, with 9 bases left in between. DNA of the CDR3: TGTGCCAGTAGTACGGACAGAGACACTGAAGCTTTCTTT. This codes for CASSTDRDTEAFF.

The table lists this clone with a count of one. This chain links TRBV11-2 with TRBJ2-3, with D tentatively TRBD1 (5 bases). The CDR3 is 14 residues long. Trimming stripped 2 bases from V and 1 base from J, with 7 bases between. CDR1 and CDR2 from the germline V gene are SGHAT and FQNNGV. The CDR3 sequence: CASSLQGRTDTQYF. CDR3 coding DNA: TGTGCCAGCAGCTTACAGGGTCGCACAGATACGCAGTATTTT.

In its sample, this clone was seen once. The V gene is TRBV6-5, the J gene TRBJ2-7, with D perhaps matching TRBD1 (6 bases). Per the germline V gene, CDR1 is MNHEY and CDR2 is SVGAGI. The CDR3 covers 15 residues. Trimming left V 2 bases short and J 2 bases short, with 13 bases between. The CDR3 DNA follows: TGTGCCAGCAGTTACGTGGGCCAGGGGACCTACGAGCAGTACTTC. Its translation: CASSYVGQGTYEQYF.

The chain carries TRBV5-4 and TRBJ2-7, with 7 bases matching TRBD1. Germline CDR1 SGHNT, CDR2 YYREEE (reference sequence). The trim removed 0 bases at V and 3 bases at J, leaving 9 bases unmatched. This CDR3 is built from 16 residues. The DNA for the CDR3 is TGTGCCAGCAGCTTGGTAGTAGGGACAGAAGGCTACGAGCAGTACTTC. Translating it yields CASSLVVGTEGYEQYF.

The V gene is TRBV9, the J gene TRBJ2-1; 15 bases match TRBD2. Germline loops: CDR1 SGDLS, CDR2 YYNGEE. This CDR3 has 17 amino acids. Losses at the gene ends were 0 bases for V and 7 bases for J; bases not matched to a gene: 5. Here the CDR3 reads CASSVGTSGGAANEQFF. CDR3 in DNA: TGTGCCAGCAGCGTAGGGACTAGCGGGGGGGCCGCAAATGAGCAGTTCTTC.

The chain couples TRBV7-9 to TRBJ2-5, with a possible D match to TRBD1 (6 bases). The V and J ends lost 3 bases and 4 bases respectively, with 12 bases between them. This CDR3 is built from 14 residues. In germline, CDR1 is SEHNR, CDR2 FQNEAQ (reference sequence). The CDR3 loop is CASSFDRTRETQYF. The CDR3 DNA is TGTGCCAGCAGCTTCGACAGGACGAGAGAGACCCAGTACTTC.

This clone has a single count. V is TRBV30 and J is TRBJ1-5; 7 bases are a match to TRBD1. With V trimmed by 4 bases and J by 4 bases, 4 bases remained unmatched. CDR1 is GTSNPN, CDR2 SVGIG, per germline (reference sequence). There are 13 residues in the CDR3. The CDR3 nucleotides read TGTGCCTGGAAAGACAGGGATAATCAGCCCCAGCATTTT. It is translated as CAWKDRDNQPQHF.

This sequence joins TRBV19 and TRBJ2-6; 7 bases map to TRBD1. The CDR3 consists of 16 residues. V shed 1 base and J 2 bases; nucleotides not matched to a gene: 2. Germline V CDR1 and CDR2: LNHDA, SQIVND (reference sequence). The CDR3 sequence: CASSIVGGAGANVLTF. DNA for the CDR3: TGTGCCAGTAGTATAGTAGGGGGCGCTGGGGCCAACGTCCTGACTTTC.

The gene calls are TRBV25-1 and TRBJ2-5, with 10 positions matching TRBD2. The CDR3 spans 15 residues. The germline gives CDR1 MGHDK, CDR2 SYGVNS. V was pared by 5 bases and J by 4 bases, with 7 bases of the junction left unmatched. The CDR3 sequence is CASSPALAGVETQYF. The CDR3 coding sequence is TGTGCCAGCAGTCCAGCCCTAGCGGGGGTAGAGACCCAGTACTTC. Using reference TRBV25-1 and TRBJ2-5 for the parts outside the CDR3, the full variable domain is EADIYQTPRYLVIGTGKKITLECSQTMGHDKMYWYQQDPGMELHLIHYSYGVNSTEKGDLSSESTVSRIRTEHFPLTLESARPSHTSQYLCASSPALAGVETQYFGPGTRLLVL.

The chain has TRBV3-1 (or the pseudogene TRBV3-2) and TRBJ1-4; 7 bases are shared with TRBD1. Looked up from germline, CDR1 is LGHDT and CDR2 is YNNKEL (reference sequence). The trim removed 4 bases at V and 3 bases at J, leaving 2 bases unmatched. The CDR3 covers 14 residues. The CDR3 DNA reads TGTGCCAGCAGCCTCGGGACAGCTAATGAAAAACTGTTTTTT. Its translation is CASSLGTANEKLFF.

The chain combines TRBV19 with TRBJ1-5; a possible D gene is TRBD1 (5 bases). Germline CDR1 and CDR2: LNHDA and SQIVND (reference sequence). Trimming shortened V by 4 bases and J by 6 bases, and 13 bases separated the two germline ends. The CDR3 covers 14 residues. The CDR3 DNA is TGTGCCAGTAGTAGCCAGGGTGGTCGTCAGCCCCAGCATTTT. This codes for CASSSQGGRQPQHF.

The genes are TRBV12-3 or TRBV12-4 and TRBJ1-2; 7 bases align to TRBD1. The CDR3 is 12 residues long. With V trimmed by 5 bases and J by 6 bases, 3 bases remained unmatched. CDR3 protein: CASSPTGNGYTF. CDR3 DNA: TGTGCCAGCAGTCCGACAGGGAATGGCTACACCTTC.